The source of this T cell receptor (beta chain) is a study of cytomegalovirus exposure and HLA in healthy donors. PCR primers comprised 60 Vbeta and 13 Jbeta primers. Using immunoSEQ multiplex PCR, the repertoire was profiled, and TCRdb retains in-frame clones only, with some absent. The profile shows over 200,000 clones, over 75% of them singletons. The study, taken as a whole, reports: Among CMV-associated TCR beta chains, most appeared HLA-restricted in a later analysis.

A note on this clone: What it recognizes is unknown.

The sequence came from a human donor in good health. Sequenced material: PBMCs.

The DNA for the CDR3 is TGTGCCAGCAGCTTTGGGACAGGGGCAGGAGAGCAGTACTTC. Translating gives CASSFGTGAGEQYF. This sequence joins TRBV11-2 and TRBJ2-7, with 10 bases identical to TRBD1. The CDR3 extends over 14 amino acids. Per the germline V gene, CDR1 is SGHAT and CDR2 is FQNNGV. V gave up 3 bases and J gave up 7 bases; unmatched junction bases: 6.